This TCR beta chain was sequenced during a study of T cell responses to AZD1222 COVID-19 vaccine. Combined were second doses at about 4 or about 12 weeks. Study observations and caveats: Spike regions recognized by vaccine-associated CD4 TCRs spanned the protein, led by 160-218 and 743-854. At baseline, just a handful of AZD1222 recipients tested seropositive.

This clone was detected only a few times. Its specificity is not known. The V and J ends lost 2 bases and 4 bases respectively, with 14 bases between them. CDR1 and CDR2 from the germline V gene are MNHEY and SVGAGI. The CDR3 totals 15 residues. Repertoires were generated with immunoSEQ multiplex PCR, while TCRdb's copy carries only in-frame clones and drops some. The sample lists roughly 150,000 clones; about 92% were seen once. The chain is built from TRBV6-5 and TRBJ1-2, with D possibly matching TRBD1 (5 bases). The input for sequencing was peripheral blood, taken 28 days after the second AZD1222 dose. The origin of this receptor is an adult who received the AZD1222 COVID-19 vaccine. This CDR3 reads CASSYLNRGGYGYTF. The CDR3 region has the DNA TGTGCCAGCAGTTACCTTAACCGGGGGGGCTATGGCTACACCTTC.